These 2 T cell receptor beta chains originate from one sample sequenced in a study of T cells after yellow fever vaccination. TCRdb re-called the 5' RACE reads with MiXCR, one entry per CDR3 protein. Among hundreds of thousands of distinct CDR3 sequences listed, 9% to 15% were seen once. The sample in question was PBMCs, obtained on the day of the yellow fever booster vaccination. These receptors all come from a man aged 25-40 years who received the YFV17D yellow fever vaccine.

CDR3 region: CCAGRLAGGQVDTQYF. As DNA, the CDR3 is TGCTGCGCTGGAAGACTAGCGGGAGGGCAAGTAGATACGCAGTATTTT. This chain joins TRBV20-1 and TRBJ2-3, with TRBD2 matching 14 bases. The CDR3 runs to 16 residues. Germline V CDR1 and CDR2: DFQATT, SNEGSKA (reference sequence).

In this sample, this clonotype turned up a few times. The chain uses TRBV6-1 and TRBJ2-3; D gene ambiguous. This CDR3 is 11 amino acids long. Per germline, CDR1 MNHNS and CDR2 SASEGT. V was clipped by 10 bases and J by 12 bases, with 17 bases between them. CDR3 in DNA: TGTGCCATCTCTGAGCTATCCGCACAGTATTTT. Translated: CAISELSAQYF.